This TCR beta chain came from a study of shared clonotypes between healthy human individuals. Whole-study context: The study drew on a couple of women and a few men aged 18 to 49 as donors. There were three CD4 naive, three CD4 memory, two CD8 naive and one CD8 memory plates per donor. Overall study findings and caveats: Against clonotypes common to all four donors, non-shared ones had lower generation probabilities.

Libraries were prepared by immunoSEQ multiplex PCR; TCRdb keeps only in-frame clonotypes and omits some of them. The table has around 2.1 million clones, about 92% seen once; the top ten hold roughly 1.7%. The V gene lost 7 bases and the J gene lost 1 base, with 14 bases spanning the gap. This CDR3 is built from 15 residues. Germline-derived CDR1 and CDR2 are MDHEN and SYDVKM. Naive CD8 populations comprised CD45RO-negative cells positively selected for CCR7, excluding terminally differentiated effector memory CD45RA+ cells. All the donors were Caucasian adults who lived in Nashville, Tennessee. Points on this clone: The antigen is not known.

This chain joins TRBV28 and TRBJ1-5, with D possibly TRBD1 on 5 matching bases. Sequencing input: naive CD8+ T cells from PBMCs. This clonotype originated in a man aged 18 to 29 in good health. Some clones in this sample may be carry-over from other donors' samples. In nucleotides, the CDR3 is TGTGCCAGCACCCAGCGGAGGACAAGCAATCAGCCCCAGCATTTT. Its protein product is CASTQRRTSNQPQHF. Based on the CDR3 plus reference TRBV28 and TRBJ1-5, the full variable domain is DVKVTQSSRYLVKRTGEKVFLECVQDMDHENMFWYRQDPGLGLRLIYFSYDVKMKEKGDIPEGYSVSREKKERFSLILESASTNQTSMYLCASTQRRTSNQPQHFGDGTRLSIL.